This T cell receptor (beta chain) was obtained from a study of T cells in Graves' hyperthyroidism and ophthalmopathy. The TCR beta CDR3 regions underwent amplification using RNA transcripts as the source. In the first-round RT-PCR of the TCR CDR3, the HTBI primer set was used. TCRdb reprocessed the multiplex PCR reads via MiXCR and lists one record per CDR3 protein. This sample has 700,000 to 850,000 distinct CDR3 sequences, with roughly a third found just once. The germline CDR1 and CDR2 sequences are MNHNS and SASEGT. Trimming removed 1 base from V and 12 bases from J, with 15 bases in between. The CDR3 runs to 13 residues.

This receptor was obtained from a woman aged 40 to 55 with Graves' hyperthyroidism. This chain links TRBV6-1 with TRBJ1-1; D is ambiguous. The source material was blood. In DNA, the CDR3 is TGTGCCAGCAGTGAAGGTTCAGCCCTGAGAACTTTCTTT. Protein sequence: CASSEGSALRTFF.